The clone carrying this T cell receptor (beta chain) was seen more than once but under ten times. The antigen is unknown. It was via CD45RO/CCR7/CD25/CD127/CD95/CD27 that CD4+ naive, central memory, regulatory and stem cell-like memory cells were sorted. Sorted populations all exceeded 95% purity. These data belong to a study of beta chain features in type 1 diabetes. Isolated RNA was reverse transcribed in full, so expressed TCRB transcripts were sequenced. Data came from immunoSEQ multiplex PCR; TCRdb stores just in-frame clones and leaves some out. The sample has nearly 700,000 clones; about an eighth are singletons. Trimming stripped 5 bases from V and 3 bases from J, with 7 bases between. Germline V gene data show CDR1 as SGHTA and CDR2 as FQGNSA. This CDR3 has 12 residues. General study results and limits: The study notes PCR might favor shorter templates equally in patients and controls. Within each of all four CD4+ subsets, Type 1 diabetes patients had TCRB CDR3s that were moderately but significantly shorter. Across patients, naive, central memory and Treg TCRB repertoires exhibited apparently greater similarity than was observed across healthy donors.

The sample taken for sequencing was naive CD4+ T cells from blood. The clonotype was recovered from a man between 18 and 29 years old with type 1 diabetes. The V call is TRBV7-2, the J call TRBJ1-2; the D is unclear. CDR3 sequence reads: CASSLSHYGYTF. In DNA, the CDR3 is TGTGCCAGCAGCCTCAGTCACTATGGCTACACCTTC.